This T cell receptor beta chain was sequenced for a study of shared clonotypes between healthy human individuals. Study information: Researchers drew samples from two women and a few men aged 18 to 49. CD4 naive cells filled three plates per donor, CD4 memory three, CD8 naive two and CD8 memory one.

The naive CD8 fraction comprised CD45RO-negative cells positively selected for CCR7 and excluded terminally differentiated effector memory CD45RA+ cells. Germline V gene lookup returns CDR1 MNHNS and CDR2 SASEGT. Trimming pared 3 bases from V and 0 bases from J, leaving 8 bases between. This CDR3 is 15 amino acids long. The material for each subset, its genomic DNA, was split evenly across several immunoSEQ plates. Here immunoSEQ multiplex PCR was the method, and the copy in TCRdb shows in-frame clones only, minus some. The table records nearly 2 million clones, approximately 94% of them present only once.

Material: naive CD8+ T cells sorted from blood. This chain joins TRBV6-1 and TRBJ2-2; D unresolved. This clonotype was obtained from a man aged 18 to 35 in good health. This CDR3 is CASSDGVANTGELFF. The CDR3 coding sequence is TGTGCCAGCAGTGATGGGGTCGCGAACACCGGGGAGCTGTTTTTT.